The clone carrying this T cell receptor beta chain has at least ten counts. Its specificity is not known. The sample's time point: pre-sensitization, week 0. Treatment reported: therapeutic diphenylcyclopropenone sensitization with weekly scalp DPC. This sample stems from a study of human T cells and chemical hapten exposure. Across the whole study: An approximately 2 cm by approximately 2 cm inner upper arm patch received 2% DPC for sensitization. Alopecia areata, totalis and universalis patients, mostly female, were included. The patch tests put 0.01% DPC on the skin of the upper back and were read 6 days later. Overall study findings and caveats: Expanded TCRs clustered into significantly more large CDR3 similarity groups than controls, the analysis revealed.

TCRdb used MiXCR to reprocess the RACE reads, holding one entry per CDR3 protein. Altogether 30,000 to 40,000 distinct CDR3 sequences are present, 7.5% to 8% being singletons, with the ten largest covering roughly 1.3%. The source was whole blood, collected in connection with sensitization to the hapten diphenylcyclopropenone (DPC). This TCR came from a woman between 50 and 59 years old with alopecia areata. Some clones in this sample may be carry-over from other donors' samples.

CDR3 sequence (DNA): TGTGCCAGCAGCGGGGCCTTAGGGACCGAGCAGTACTTC. Translating gives CASSGALGTEQYF. The V gene is TRBV7-3, the J gene TRBJ2-7; tentatively, D is TRBD1 or TRBD2 (5 bases each). The V end lost 5 bases, the J end lost 6 bases, and 14 bases lay between the germline ends. The CDR3 spans 13 residues. CDR1 SGHTA and CDR2 FQGTGA come from the germline V gene.